These 18 T cell receptor beta chains were sequenced from one sample in a study of blood T cell repertoires in COVID-19. Libraries were prepared by immunoSEQ multiplex PCR; TCRdb keeps only in-frame clonotypes and omits some of them. This sample has some 400,000 clones, with around 87% found just once. Sequencing was done on a sample of peripheral blood. The receptor set was obtained from a woman aged 60-70 years with COVID-19, enrolled during active disease.

The rearrangement uses TRBV7-9 and TRBJ2-7, with a weak D call TRBD1 (6 bases). Trimming took 0 bases from V and 4 from J, leaving 10 bases between them. Looked up from germline, CDR1 is SEHNR and CDR2 is FQNEAQ (reference sequence). The CDR3 length is 14 residues. In DNA, the CDR3 is TGTGCCAGCAGCTTAGCCAGGGGCGATTACGAGCAGTACTTC. Residues: CASSLARGDYEQYF.

The gene calls are TRBV28 and TRBJ1-5; D ambiguous. V dropped 8 bases and J dropped 0 bases, with 5 bases sitting between them. Germline V gives CDR1 MDHEN, CDR2 SYDVKM. This CDR3 region has 12 residues. The CDR3 DNA reads TGTGCCAGCCAATCTAGCAATCAGCCCCAGCATTTT. This translates into CASQSSNQPQHF.

The chain joins TRBV7-3 to TRBJ2-3, with D hard to call. The V end lost 5 bases, the J end lost 5 bases, and 8 bases lay between the germline ends. The CDR3 extends over 12 amino acids. CDR1 is SGHTA, CDR2 FQGTGA, per germline. CDR3 in amino acids: CASSHFKDTQYF. Here the CDR3 DNA reads TGTGCCAGCAGCCACTTCAAAGATACGCAGTATTTT.

The J gene is TRBJ1-5, the V gene TRBV6-1, with 7 nucleotides matching TRBD1. The CDR3 covers 18 residues. Germline loops: CDR1 MNHNS, CDR2 SASEGT. V lost 2 bases, J lost 6 bases, and 16 bases stayed unmatched. CDR3 nucleotides: TGTGCCAGCAGTGAAAAAGGATCAGGTTGGACAGGTGGTCAGCCCCAGCATTTT. Protein product: CASSEKGSGWTGGQPQHF.

This rearrangement joins TRBV28 to TRBJ1-2; perhaps TRBD1 as D (5 bases). The CDR3 covers 15 residues. CDR1 and CDR2 from the germline V gene are MDHEN and SYDVKM. The V end was cut by 8 bases, the J end by 4 bases, with 20 bases between. Here the CDR3 DNA reads TGTGCCAGCGGTTACAGGAGTCGGAGCACCTATGGCTACACCTTC. Translation gives CASGYRSRSTYGYTF.

V is TRBV18 and J is TRBJ2-2, with TRBD2 as a possible D gene (6 bases). CDR1 and CDR2 (germline): KGHSH, LQKENI. Trimming pared 0 bases from V and 4 bases from J, leaving 15 bases between. The CDR3 contains 17 residues. The CDR3 sequence: CASSPPIEWEATGELFF. Here the CDR3 DNA reads TGTGCCAGCTCACCACCCATCGAATGGGAGGCCACCGGGGAGCTGTTTTTT.

J is TRBJ1-4 and V is TRBV11-2; the D is unclear. The CDR3 contains 15 residues. V was pared by 0 bases and J by 6 bases, with 11 bases between. Germline V gives CDR1 SGHAT, CDR2 FQNNGV. The CDR3 protein is CASSLDHGDYEKLFF. The DNA of the CDR3 is TGTGCCAGCAGCTTAGATCACGGGGATTATGAAAAACTGTTTTTT.

The CDR3 DNA follows: TGCGCCAGCAGCCAAGAGGACAGGGGTGCCGGAAACACCATATATTTT. Amino acid sequence: CASSQEDRGAGNTIYF. The chain has TRBV4-1 and TRBJ1-3; 9 positions match TRBD1. The V and J ends lost 0 bases and 4 bases, in that order; junction bases with no gene match: 4. The CDR3 extends over 16 amino acids. The germline V gene has CDR1 MGHRA and CDR2 YSYEKL.

The chain couples TRBV5-4 to TRBJ2-5; no firm D call. Germline V gene lookup returns CDR1 SGHNT and CDR2 YYREEE (reference sequence). Trimming stripped 6 bases from V and 2 bases from J, with 8 bases between. This CDR3 contains 12 residues. For the CDR3, the DNA is TGTGCCAGCATGCGGCAGCAAGAGACCCAGTACTTC. Encoded protein: CASMRQQETQYF. Full variable domain (rest looked up from reference TRBV5-4 and TRBJ2-5): ETGVTQSPTHLIKTRGQQVTLRCSSQSGHNTVSWYQQALGQGPQFIFQYYREEENGRGNFPPRFSGLQFPNYSSELNVNALELDDSALYLCASMRQQETQYFGPGTRLLVL.

The gene calls are TRBV7-2 and TRBJ2-7; maybe TRBD1 (5 bases). The V gene's germline CDR1 is SGHTA and CDR2 FQGNSA. V lost 4 bases to trimming and J lost 2 bases, with 15 bases between them. This CDR3 region has 15 residues. The CDR3 spells CASSSQGQQTYEQYF. The CDR3 nucleotides are TGTGCCAGCAGCTCTCAGGGCCAGCAAACCTACGAGCAGTACTTC.

The CDR3 region has the DNA TGTGCCAGCAGACGCCAGGGGGGCACTGAAGCTTTCTTT. Translated, it gives CASRRQGGTEAFF. The chain recombines TRBV5-5 with TRBJ1-1; 7 bases line up with TRBD1. The CDR3 loop spans 13 amino acids. J was trimmed by 4 bases and V by 5 bases; bases with no gene match: 5. Per germline, CDR1 SGHKS and CDR2 YYEKEE (reference sequence). The variable domain in full, completed from reference TRBV5-5 and TRBJ1-1, reads DAGVTQSPTHLIKTRGQQVTLRCSPISGHKSVSWYQQVLGQGPQFIFQYYEKEERGRGNFPDRFSARQFPNYSSELNVNALLLGDSALYLCASRRQGGTEAFFGQGTRLTVV.

This clone has just a few counts. The chain employs TRBV5-5 and TRBJ2-7; D not resolved. The CDR3 runs 11 residues. The V end lost 2 bases, the J end lost 6 bases, and 6 bases lay between the germline ends. Germline V gives CDR1 SGHKS, CDR2 YYEKEE (reference sequence). Written as DNA, the CDR3 is TGTGCCAGCAGCTTCTATGGCGAGCAGTACTTC. It is translated as CASSFYGEQYF.

J is TRBJ2-5 and V is TRBV19; perhaps TRBD1 as D (5 bases). V was clipped by 5 bases and J by 4 bases, with 11 bases between them. The CDR3 consists of 13 residues. Germline CDR1 LNHDA, CDR2 SQIVND (reference sequence). CDR3 DNA sequence: TGTGCCAGTAGTTCTCAGGGTGGAGAGACCCAGTACTTC. Its protein is CASSSQGGETQYF.

This clone was counted only a few times. The V call is TRBV7-2, the J call TRBJ2-2; D unclear. Germline V gene data show CDR1 as SGHTA and CDR2 as FQGNSA. Deletions cut 2 bases from V and 2 bases from J, with 3 bases between. The CDR3 length is 13 residues. The CDR3 here is CASSLLNTGELFF. The CDR3 DNA reads TGTGCCAGCAGCTTATTAAACACCGGGGAGCTGTTTTTT.

This chain joins TRBV30 and TRBJ2-3; D is perhaps TRBD2 (5 bases). Trimming pared 2 bases from V and 1 base from J, leaving 13 bases between. This CDR3 spans 15 amino acids. Germline values: CDR1 GTSNPN, CDR2 SVGIG (reference sequence). The CDR3 DNA sequence: TGTGCCTGGAGTTATGGAGAAGCGGGCACAGATACGCAGTATTTT. Residues: CAWSYGEAGTDTQYF.

The V call is TRBV10-3, the J call TRBJ2-2, with 9 bases fitting TRBD1. The CDR3 is made up of 18 amino acids. The ends lost 6 bases at V and 1 base at J; junction bases unmatched: 12. Germline V CDR1 and CDR2: ENHRY, SYGVKD. CDR3 in amino acids: CAIRTSTGGSWNTGELFF. CDR3 nucleotides: TGTGCCATCAGAACTAGTACAGGGGGCTCATGGAACACCGGGGAGCTGTTTTTT.

CDR3 coding DNA: TGTGCCAGCTCACCCCTTCCAGGGGAAGGCGAGCAGTACTTC. Translating it yields CASSPLPGEGEQYF. The chain couples TRBV18 to TRBJ2-7, with a tentative D call TRBD1 (6 bases). The V end lost 3 bases, the J end lost 6 bases, and 15 bases lay between the germline ends. The CDR3 has 14 residues. Germline-derived CDR1 and CDR2 are KGHSH and LQKENI.

The genes are TRBV5-5 and TRBJ1-2; 9 bases align to TRBD1. The junction had 15 bases not matched to a gene; V was cut back by 4 bases and J by 14 bases. The CDR3 is 14 residues long. The germline CDR1 and CDR2 sequences are SGHKS and YYEKEE (reference sequence). The DNA for the CDR3 is TGTGCCAGCAGCCCAACAGGGGGCGGGAACGAGAAAACCTTC. This translates into CASSPTGGGNEKTF.